The 22 T cell receptor beta chains reported below all come from one sample, sequenced in a study of control samples from healthy donors and cancer patients. Sequencing used immunoSEQ multiplex PCR; TCRdb keeps in-frame clones, though not all of them. The repertoire holds 85,000 to 120,000 clones, with roughly 94% as singletons. The specimen sequenced was blood. Receptors were obtained from a woman aged 18 to 35 in good health.

This chain connects TRBV30 to TRBJ2-7; D remains ambiguous. V lost 4 bases, J lost 3 bases, and 19 bases lay in between. The germline V gene encodes CDR1 GTSNPN and CDR2 SVGIG (reference sequence). The CDR3 sequence is 15 residues long. DNA of the CDR3: TGTGCCTGGACCCATACGGCGAAAGTCGGCTACGAGCAGTACTTC. Translating it yields CAWTHTAKVGYEQYF.

This rearrangement joins TRBV7-3 to TRBJ2-7; 7 nucleotides align to TRBD1. The ends lost 5 bases at V and 5 bases at J; junction bases unmatched: 9. Germline CDR1 SGHTA, CDR2 FQGTGA. There are 14 residues in the CDR3. The CDR3 DNA reads as TGTGCCAGCAGCCCGGCAGGGGGAACGCACGAGCAGTACTTC. Translating gives CASSPAGGTHEQYF.

The chain has TRBV7-9 and TRBJ1-6, with D unresolved. CDR3 length: 15 amino acids. CDR1 is SEHNR, CDR2 FQNEAQ, per germline (reference sequence). Trimming stripped 3 bases from V and 6 bases from J, with 12 bases between. This CDR3 reads CASSFFNSGNSPLHF. Here the CDR3 DNA reads TGTGCCAGCAGCTTTTTCAACAGCGGTAATTCACCCCTCCACTTT.

The chain is built from TRBV21-1 and TRBJ2-3; TRBD2 is the table's D call, not checked against the DNA. TRBV21-1 is a pseudogene segment. This CDR3 is built from 19 residues. For the CDR3, the DNA is TGTGCCAGCAGCAAAGTTCGAGGGAAACCACCCATGGGGACAGATACGCAGTATTTT. Translated, it gives CASSKVRGKPPMGTDTQYF.

V is TRBV4-1 and J is TRBJ1-3, with a tentative D call TRBD1 (5 bases). The CDR3 loop spans 18 amino acids. Trimming shortened V by 1 base and J by 0 bases, and 16 bases separated the two germline ends. CDR1 is MGHRA, CDR2 YSYEKL, per germline. The CDR3 DNA sequence: TGCGCCAGCAGCCAAGGGGTGCTGGGGCTAAGCTCTGGAAACACCATATATTTT. This translates into CASSQGVLGLSSGNTIYF.

CDR3 loop: CASSPVRGDTQYF. The CDR3 DNA reads TGTGCCAGCAGCCCCGTCCGGGGAGATACGCAGTATTTT. The chain is built from TRBV7-9 and TRBJ2-3; the D gene is possibly TRBD2 (5 bases). Germline CDR1 reads SEHNR; CDR2 reads FQNEAQ (reference sequence). This CDR3 has 13 residues. V lost 5 bases and J lost 5, with 11 bases in between.

By share of the sample, this clone is medium-sized. The chain joins TRBV6-4 to TRBJ2-6; no reliable D call. The V gene's germline CDR1 is MRHNA and CDR2 SNTAGT. CDR3 length equals 14 residues. V was shortened by 2 bases and J by 0 bases, with 2 bases between the two germline ends. The CDR3 loop reads CASSDNSGANVLTF. CDR3 bases: TGTGCCAGCAGTGACAACTCTGGGGCCAACGTCCTGACTTTC.

The rearrangement joins TRBV29-1 to TRBJ2-2; no definite D call. Germline loops: CDR1 SQVTM, CDR2 ANQGSEA. The CDR3 covers 13 residues. V was trimmed by 5 bases and J by 1 base, leaving 8 bases between them. The CDR3 DNA reads as TGCAGCGTTCGGTCCCGGAACACCGGGGAGCTGTTTTTT. Its protein product is CSVRSRNTGELFF.

V is TRBV3-1 (or the pseudogene TRBV3-2) and J is TRBJ2-5; TRBD2 matches 7 bases. J was trimmed by 0 bases and V by 4 bases; bases with no gene match: 17. Looked up from germline, CDR1 is LGHDT and CDR2 is YNNKEL (reference sequence). This CDR3 has 19 amino acids. The chain's CDR3 is CASSPSGLADLVYQETQYF. Written as DNA, the CDR3 is TGTGCCAGCAGCCCATCTGGGCTAGCGGATCTCGTGTACCAAGAGACCCAGTACTTC.

This chain joins TRBV5-5 and TRBJ1-1; D is unclear. Germline V gene data show CDR1 as SGHKS and CDR2 as YYEKEE (reference sequence). The CDR3 extends over 13 amino acids. V gave up 2 bases and J gave up 1 base, with 6 bases separating them. In DNA form, the CDR3 reads TGTGCCAGCAGCTTTGTGGGGAACACTGAAGCTTTCTTT. The encoded protein is CASSFVGNTEAFF.

The chain has TRBV3-1 (or the pseudogene TRBV3-2) and TRBJ2-7; possibly TRBD2 for D (6 bases). This CDR3 is 14 amino acids long. V was clipped by 1 base and J by 6 bases, with 13 bases between them. Looked up from germline, CDR1 is LGHDT and CDR2 is YNNKEL (reference sequence). This CDR3 is CASSQADFGGEQYF. The CDR3 nucleotides are TGTGCCAGCAGCCAAGCCGACTTCGGGGGCGAGCAGTACTTC.

This chain connects TRBV4-1 to TRBJ2-1, with 11 nucleotides matching TRBD2. Per the germline V gene, CDR1 is MGHRA and CDR2 is YSYEKL. Germline trimming cut 1 base from V and 6 bases from J; bases unmatched to any gene: 8. The CDR3 extends over 17 amino acids. In nucleotides, the CDR3 is TGCGCCAGCAGCCAAGGCCCGACTAGCGGGGCTGGCAATGAGCAGTTCTTC. It encodes CASSQGPTSGAGNEQFF.

The chain has TRBV24-1 and TRBJ1-5, with a tentative D call TRBD1 (6 bases). Trimming removed 3 bases from V and 1 base from J, with 12 bases in between. From germline, CDR1 is KGHDR and CDR2 SFDVKD. This CDR3 is built from 16 residues. CDR3 in amino acids: CATSDRTAGSNQPQHF. CDR3 in DNA: TGTGCCACCAGTGATCGGACAGCTGGGAGCAATCAGCCCCAGCATTTT.

The V gene is TRBV27, the J gene TRBJ2-1; D may be TRBD2 (6 bases). The CDR3 covers 15 residues. Germline V lookup: CDR1 MNHEY, CDR2 SMNVEV (reference sequence). V lost 11 bases, J lost 2 bases, and 19 bases lay in between. The CDR3 DNA reads TGTGCCTCGACCTCCCGGGAGTTGGCCTACAATGAGCAGTTCTTC. Translation: CASTSRELAYNEQFF.

This clone showed up just once. V and J are TRBV7-9 and TRBJ1-2; 7 nucleotides match TRBD1. Per germline, CDR1 SEHNR and CDR2 FQNEAQ (reference sequence). Trimming at V came to 5 bases and at J to 8 bases, leaving 8 bases not matched to a gene. The CDR3 contains 13 residues. The CDR3: CASSPLTGIGYTF. In DNA form, the CDR3 reads TGTGCCAGCAGCCCTTTGACAGGGATCGGCTACACCTTC. The full variable domain, its missing parts supplied by reference TRBV7-9 and TRBJ1-2, is DTGVSQNPRHKITKRGQNVTFRCDPISEHNRLYWYRQTLGQGPEFLTYFQNEAQLEKSRLLSDRFSAERPKGSFSTLEIQRTEQGDSAMYLCASSPLTGIGYTFGSGTRLTVV.

This clone appeared a single time. V and J are TRBV19 and TRBJ1-2; TRBD1 matches 7 bases. This CDR3 region has 14 residues. Germline V gives CDR1 LNHDA, CDR2 SQIVND (reference sequence). J lost 8 bases, V lost 1 base, and 7 bases had no gene match. The CDR3 bases are TGTGCCAGTAGTATAGCAGACAGGGCGGGAGGCTACACCTTC. This encodes CASSIADRAGGYTF.

The CDR3 sequence is CASSENSGGGNEQFF. CDR3 DNA sequence: TGTGCCAGCAGTGAAAATAGCGGGGGAGGTAATGAGCAGTTCTTC. This chain uses TRBV6-1 with TRBJ2-1; TRBD2 matches 9 bases. Trimming removed 2 bases from V and 7 bases from J; junction bases left unmatched: 6. This CDR3 contains 15 residues. From germline, CDR1 is MNHNS and CDR2 SASEGT.

This chain connects TRBV5-1 to TRBJ2-5, with D possibly being TRBD2 (6 bases). Between the trimmed V and J ends, which lost 6 bases and 5 bases, there was a span of 20 bases. CDR3 length equals 15 residues. Germline-derived CDR1 and CDR2 are SGHRS and YFSETQ. The CDR3 loop reads CASNLLAGTGETQYF. The CDR3 nucleotides read TGCGCCAGCAACCTCCTAGCCGGGACTGGGGAGACCCAGTACTTC. Using reference TRBV5-1 and TRBJ2-5 for the parts outside the CDR3, the full variable domain is KAGVTQTPRYLIKTRGQQVTLSCSPISGHRSVSWYQQTPGQGLQFLFEYFSETQRNKGNFPGRFSGRQFSNSRSEMNVSTLELGDSALYLCASNLLAGTGETQYFGPGTRLLVL.

This chain uses TRBV4-1 with TRBJ2-7; D is ambiguous. This CDR3 has 16 amino acids. V lost 2 bases to trimming and J lost 0 bases, with 14 bases between them. The germline CDR1 and CDR2 sequences are MGHRA and YSYEKL. The CDR3 protein is CASSQQPGLNSYEQYF. CDR3 coding DNA: TGCGCCAGCAGCCAACAACCGGGCCTCAACTCCTACGAGCAGTACTTC.

The CDR3 loop is CASRSGGVEAFF. CDR3 DNA: TGTGCCAGCAGGTCAGGGGGCGTTGAAGCTTTCTTT. V is TRBV6-4 and J is TRBJ1-1, with 8 bases aligning to TRBD1. This CDR3 contains 12 residues. Losses at the gene ends were 6 bases for V and 7 bases for J; bases not matched to a gene: 4. The germline V gene encodes CDR1 MRHNA and CDR2 SNTAGT.

This chain uses TRBV5-4 with TRBJ2-6; D uncertain. The germline CDR1 and CDR2 sequences are SGHNT and YYREEE (reference sequence). Trimming stripped 4 bases from V and 1 base from J, with 9 bases between. CDR3 size: 15 residues. CDR3 in amino acids: CASSRGPSGANVLTF. Here the CDR3 DNA reads TGTGCCAGCAGCCGTGGGCCGTCTGGGGCCAACGTCCTGACTTTC.

This chain links TRBV6-2 or TRBV6-3 with TRBJ2-1; possibly TRBD2 for D (5 bases). Looked up from germline, CDR1 is MNHEY and CDR2 is SVGEGT. The V end lost 0 bases, the J end lost 0 bases, and 6 bases lay between the germline ends. This CDR3 has 15 amino acids. CDR3 sequence: CASSYSGDSYNEQFF. CDR3 DNA sequence: TGTGCCAGCAGTTACTCCGGGGACTCCTACAATGAGCAGTTCTTC.